Shown below are 27 T cell receptor beta chains from a single sample sequenced in a study of Ad26.COV2.S vaccination and SARS-CoV-2 variants. Only in-frame clones appear in the TCRdb table, and some are missing; sequencing was by immunoSEQ multiplex PCR. The profile shows over 6,000 clones, 84% of them singletons. Source: peripheral blood, taken after recovery from COVID-19. These receptors were obtained from a human donor who had recovered from COVID-19.

V and J are TRBV6-2 or TRBV6-3 and TRBJ2-7, with D tentatively TRBD2 (6 bases). CDR1 is MNHEY and CDR2 is SVGEGT in the germline V gene. The CDR3 has 14 amino acids. V gave up 0 bases and J gave up 4 bases, with 10 bases separating them. The DNA of the CDR3 is TGTGCCAGCAGTTACTCGGACTACAGATACGAGCAGTACTTC. This gives the protein CASSYSDYRYEQYF.

The chain is built from TRBV18 and TRBJ1-5; D gene ambiguous. The CDR3 is 14 amino acids. The ends were cut back, 5 bases at V and 3 bases at J, with 11 bases in the middle. CDR1 and CDR2 (germline): KGHSH, LQKENI. CDR3: CASSFTAPNQPQHF. In nucleotides, the CDR3 is TGTGCCAGCTCATTTACAGCCCCCAATCAGCCCCAGCATTTT.

V gene TRBV3-1 (or the pseudogene TRBV3-2) combines with J gene TRBJ2-3; D unresolved. V was shortened by 5 bases and J by 5 bases, with 20 bases between the two germline ends. The CDR3 is 16 residues long. Germline CDR1 LGHDT, CDR2 YNNKEL (reference sequence). CDR3 protein: CASSNYRLVMQDTQYF. The CDR3 nucleotides are TGTGCCAGCAGCAACTATCGTCTTGTCATGCAAGATACGCAGTATTTT.

The V gene is TRBV23-1, the J gene TRBJ1-1, with D perhaps matching TRBD1 (5 bases). TRBV23-1 is annotated as an ORF whose role is uncertain. V was shortened by 7 bases and J by 1 base, with 10 bases between the two germline ends. This CDR3 has 13 residues. The CDR3 is CASTSDRNTEAFF. The CDR3 region has the DNA TGCGCCAGCACTAGTGACAGGAACACTGAAGCTTTCTTT.

This clone has only one observation. The J gene is TRBJ1-3, the V gene TRBV27; perhaps TRBD1 as D (6 bases). CDR1 is MNHEY and CDR2 is SMNVEV in the germline V gene (reference sequence). Trimming took 8 bases from V and 2 from J, leaving 13 bases between them. This CDR3 has 14 amino acids. The CDR3 is CASGRTGTGNTIYF. In nucleotides, the CDR3 is TGTGCCAGCGGTAGAACAGGGACTGGAAACACCATATATTTT.

CDR3 nucleotides: TGTGCCAGCAGTTTAACAGGGACAGCCAGTCAGCCCCAGCATTTT. Encoded protein: CASSLTGTASQPQHF. V gene TRBV28 combines with J gene TRBJ1-5; TRBD1 matches 7 bases. CDR3 length equals 15 residues. V lost 2 bases and J lost 6; bases outside the gene matches: 7. The V gene's germline CDR1 is MDHEN and CDR2 SYDVKM.

The chain uses TRBV19 and TRBJ2-3; 9 bases are a match to TRBD2. In germline, CDR1 is LNHDA, CDR2 SQIVND (reference sequence). The length of the CDR3 is 16 residues. The trim removed 5 bases at V and 1 base at J, leaving 7 bases unmatched. The CDR3 nucleotides read TGTGCCAGTAGTTCCCCCCGGACTAGCGGCACAGATACGCAGTATTTT. Protein product: CASSSPRTSGTDTQYF.

The chain recombines TRBV5-4 with TRBJ1-5; 8 bases are shared with TRBD1. CDR3 length: 19 residues. The germline V gene has CDR1 SGHNT and CDR2 YYREEE (reference sequence). The V segment lost 0 bases and the J segment 1 base; nucleotides outside the gene matches: 12. CDR3 in DNA: TGTGCCAGCAGCTTGGAAGGGACAACAGGGGGTAGAAGCAATCAGCCCCAGCATTTT. Translated, it gives CASSLEGTTGGRSNQPQHF.

V is TRBV27 and J is TRBJ2-7; the D gene is possibly TRBD2 (7 bases). Germline assignment: CDR1 MNHEY and CDR2 SMNVEV (reference sequence). The V end was cut by 2 bases, the J end by 5 bases, with 19 bases between. This CDR3 spans 16 amino acids. The CDR3 is CASSLDPRGALNEQYF. In nucleotides, the CDR3 is TGTGCCAGCAGTTTAGATCCCCGGGGGGCATTAAACGAGCAGTACTTC.

This clone has only one observation. The V call is TRBV6-1, the J call TRBJ2-1; TRBD2 is a possible D gene (6 bases). From germline, CDR1 is MNHNS and CDR2 SASEGT. The CDR3 consists of 13 residues. Trimming removed 2 bases at V and 9 bases at J, with 11 bases between. The CDR3 sequence is CASSEWVGGEQFF. CDR3 coding DNA: TGTGCCAGCAGTGAATGGGTGGGGGGTGAGCAGTTCTTC.

The chain joins TRBV28 to TRBJ2-4, with TRBD2 matching over 12 bases. The CDR3 has 18 amino acids. Germline-derived CDR1 and CDR2 are MDHEN and SYDVKM. The V gene end was trimmed by 6 bases and the J gene end by 3 bases; junction bases not matched to a gene: 12. CDR3 region: CASRPTSGRLVIKNIQYF. The DNA for the CDR3 is TGTGCCAGCAGACCAACTAGCGGGAGGCTTGTAATCAAAAACATTCAGTACTTC.

The CDR3 protein is CASSYSIVPGQGARREPQHF. CDR3 coding DNA: TGTGCCAGCAGTTACTCGATAGTACCGGGACAGGGGGCGCGGAGGGAGCCCCAGCATTTT. The rearrangement joins TRBV6-2 or TRBV6-3 to TRBJ1-5, with 12 bases matching TRBD1. Germline CDR1 is MNHEY and CDR2 is SVGEGT. The CDR3 is 20 residues long. V gave up 0 bases and J gave up 8 bases; unmatched junction bases: 17.

This chain links TRBV10-2 with TRBJ1-5; D gene unclear. Germline V gene sequence: CDR1 WSHSY, CDR2 SAAADI. The V end lost 4 bases, the J end lost 1 base, and 8 bases lay between the germline ends. The CDR3 runs to 14 residues. The CDR3 DNA is TGCGCCAGCAGTGTGGATAGAAGCAATCAGCCCCAGCATTTT. Residues: CASSVDRSNQPQHF.

The rearrangement joins TRBV30 to TRBJ1-2; D not resolved. The V end was cut by 8 bases, the J end by 6 bases, with 13 bases between. The CDR3 extends over 11 amino acids. Germline CDR1 is GTSNPN and CDR2 is SVGIG (reference sequence). The CDR3 coding sequence is TGTGCCAGCGGGCCCGGGGATGGCTACACCTTC. Translated, it gives CASGPGDGYTF.

V usage is TRBV20-1 and J usage is TRBJ2-3, with D perhaps matching TRBD2 (6 bases). Trimming stripped 3 bases from V and 2 bases from J, with 15 bases between. The CDR3 is made up of 15 amino acids. Germline V gives CDR1 DFQATT, CDR2 SNEGSKA (reference sequence). CDR3 loop: CSASRSASATDTQYF. The DNA of the CDR3 is TGCAGTGCTAGTAGGTCCGCTAGCGCCACAGATACGCAGTATTTT.

This chain connects TRBV9 to TRBJ2-2; D gene uncertain. Trimming stripped 0 bases from V and 9 bases from J, with 15 bases between. The CDR3 has 15 residues. In germline, CDR1 is SGDLS, CDR2 YYNGEE. The chain's CDR3 is CASSVEYGSARELFF. The DNA of the CDR3 is TGTGCCAGCAGCGTAGAGTACGGGTCGGCGCGGGAGCTGTTTTTT.

This clone was seen only a few times. CDR3 nucleotides: TGCAGTGCCCGGGTGGGGGAGACCCAGTACTTC. As protein: CSARVGETQYF. V and J are TRBV20-1 and TRBJ2-5; D unclear. The CDR3 runs 11 residues. Trimming removed 6 bases at V and 5 bases at J, with 10 bases between. Germline V CDR1 and CDR2: DFQATT, SNEGSKA (reference sequence).

CDR3 nucleotides: TGTGCCAGCAGCCAAGTTTGGGGGGGCATAGATACGCAGTATTTT. Its translation: CASSQVWGGIDTQYF. V and J are TRBV3-1 (or the pseudogene TRBV3-2) and TRBJ2-3; tentative D call: TRBD2 (7 bases). Trimming cost V 1 base and J 5 bases, with 13 bases left between them. The CDR3 runs 15 residues. In germline, CDR1 is LGHDT, CDR2 YNNKEL (reference sequence).

This clone has just a few counts. The chain carries TRBV6-5 and TRBJ1-2, with 8 bases identical to TRBD1. The CDR3 totals 14 residues. The germline gives CDR1 MNHEY, CDR2 SVGAGI. The trim removed 4 bases at V and 6 bases at J, leaving 7 bases unmatched. DNA for the CDR3: TGTGCCAGCAGTTTCGACAGGGGAGGGAATGGCTACACCTTC. This gives the protein CASSFDRGGNGYTF.

The V and J genes are TRBV20-1 and TRBJ1-1; D is undetermined. This CDR3 contains 15 residues. Germline CDR1 DFQATT, CDR2 SNEGSKA (reference sequence). The ends were cut back, 3 bases at V and 4 bases at J, with 18 bases in the middle. The CDR3 spells CSASHGRKSGTEAFF. In DNA, the CDR3 is TGCAGTGCTAGTCATGGACGGAAGAGCGGCACTGAAGCTTTCTTT.

This clone was seen a single time. The rearrangement uses TRBV15 and TRBJ2-5, with unresolved D. From germline, CDR1 is LNHNV and CDR2 YYDKDF (reference sequence). The length of the CDR3 is 17 residues. V lost 0 bases, J lost 1 base, and 15 bases lay in between. The CDR3 sequence is CATSRDRTGPSQETQYF. In DNA, the CDR3 is TGTGCCACCAGCAGAGATAGGACGGGTCCCAGCCAAGAGACCCAGTACTTC.

The chain combines TRBV28 with TRBJ1-4, with a tentative D call TRBD1 (5 bases). The CDR3 runs to 12 residues. Germline assignment: CDR1 MDHEN and CDR2 SYDVKM. V lost 2 bases, J lost 10 bases, and 8 bases lay in between. The CDR3 nucleotides read TGTGCCAGCAGTTTAGGGGGTCCAAAACTGTTTTTT. Translating it yields CASSLGGPKLFF.

The rearrangement links TRBV6-5 to TRBJ2-3, with TRBD1 identical over 7 bases. Germline values: CDR1 MNHEY, CDR2 SVGAGI. Trimming at V came to 4 bases and at J to 5 bases, leaving 9 bases not matched to a gene. The CDR3 extends over 15 amino acids. CDR3 loop: CASSSLTGFGDTQYF. CDR3 nucleotide sequence: TGTGCCAGCAGTTCACTGACAGGGTTTGGAGATACGCAGTATTTT.

The J gene is TRBJ2-7, the V gene TRBV25-1; D perhaps matches TRBD1 (6 bases). There are 17 residues in the CDR3. Trimming removed 0 bases at V and 3 bases at J, with 18 bases between. Per germline, CDR1 MGHDK and CDR2 SYGVNS. The CDR3 spells CASSEYSPSDRFYEQYF. The CDR3 DNA follows: TGTGCCAGCAGTGAATATAGCCCCTCGGACAGATTCTACGAGCAGTACTTC.

The chain employs TRBV4-2 and TRBJ1-3; 10 positions agree with TRBD1. V shed 0 bases, J shed 3 bases, and the junction held 8 bases outside the gene matches. Germline-derived CDR1 and CDR2 are LGHNA and YNFKEQ. The length of the CDR3 is 18 residues. The CDR3 here is CASSQEIRDRGSGNTIYF. The CDR3 nucleotides read TGTGCCAGCAGCCAAGAAATACGGGACAGGGGAAGTGGAAACACCATATATTTT.

The J gene is TRBJ2-7, the V gene TRBV18; weak D call: TRBD1 (6 bases). Germline lookup yields CDR1 KGHSH and CDR2 LQKENI. This CDR3 is built from 17 residues. The V and J ends lost 0 bases and 9 bases respectively, with 24 bases between them. The CDR3 nucleotides read TGTGCCAGCTCACCACCCCCGATGCTAGAGACAGAGGGGGTGCAGTACTTC. Translation gives CASSPPPMLETEGVQYF.

The chain couples TRBV30 to TRBJ2-1; 8 bases are shared with TRBD1. This CDR3 is built from 14 residues. The germline V gene encodes CDR1 GTSNPN and CDR2 SVGIG (reference sequence). V lost 1 base and J lost 4; bases outside the gene matches: 3. Written as DNA, the CDR3 is TGTGCCTGGAGTGGCGGACAGGGATACAATGAGCAGTTCTTC. This codes for CAWSGGQGYNEQFF.